These 28 T cell receptor beta chains were sequenced from one sample in a study of shared T cell receptors in the human thymus. The protocol was immunoSEQ multiplex PCR, while the TCRdb copy is restricted to in-frame clones and leaves out a portion. The table records about 380,000 clones, more than 85% of them present only once. Input material: thymocytes. The receptors were sampled from a human donor.

This chain joins TRBV7-9 and TRBJ2-3, with TRBD2 matching 9 bases. The CDR3 totals 16 residues. Germline-derived CDR1 and CDR2 are SEHNR and FQNEAQ (reference sequence). V shed 6 bases, J shed 4 bases, and the junction held 11 bases outside the gene matches. The CDR3 spells CASRHSSSGNADTQYF. Here the CDR3 DNA reads TGTGCCAGCAGACATTCCTCTAGCGGGAACGCAGATACGCAGTATTTT.

In its sample, this clone was seen once. The chain links TRBV28 to TRBJ1-5; D is uncertain. V was shortened by 5 bases and J by 1 base, with 18 bases between the two germline ends. The CDR3 contains 17 residues. Germline lookup yields CDR1 MDHEN and CDR2 SYDVKM. DNA for the CDR3: TGTGCCAGCAGTCCCCCCTGGGGAGGGTTAAGCAATCAGCCCCAGCATTTT. It specifies CASSPPWGGLSNQPQHF.

V gene TRBV9 combines with J gene TRBJ2-7, with D possibly being TRBD2 (5 bases). The CDR3 covers 16 residues. The V end lost 4 bases, the J end lost 1 base, and 18 bases lay between the germline ends. Germline CDR1 is SGDLS and CDR2 is YYNGEE. The CDR3: CASSLRTGGPSYEQYF. DNA for the CDR3: TGTGCCAGCAGCCTGCGTACCGGAGGCCCTTCCTACGAGCAGTACTTC. Full variable domain (remainder filled in from reference TRBV9 and TRBJ2-7): DSGVTQTPKHLITATGQRVTLRCSPRSGDLSVYWYQQSLDQGLQFLIQYYNGEERAKGNILERFSAQQFPDLHSELNLSSLELGDSALYFCASSLRTGGPSYEQYFGPGTRLTVT.

In DNA, the CDR3 is TGTGCCAGCAGCGCGAACTTGGTGGCGGAGCTGTTTTTT. Residues: CASSANLVAELFF. The J gene is TRBJ2-2, the V gene TRBV9; D ambiguous. Trimming removed 3 bases at V and 10 bases at J, with 13 bases between. The CDR3 runs to 13 residues. Germline V gene lookup returns CDR1 SGDLS and CDR2 YYNGEE.

The J gene is TRBJ1-2, the V gene TRBV28, with a weak D call TRBD1 (6 bases). The germline CDR1 and CDR2 sequences are MDHEN and SYDVKM. V gave up 6 bases and J gave up 5 bases, with 28 bases separating them. The CDR3 runs to 18 residues. The CDR3 spells CASRIPATYREWEYGYTF. The CDR3 coding sequence is TGTGCCAGCAGGATACCCGCGACCTACAGGGAGTGGGAATATGGCTACACCTTC.

The genes are TRBV5-6 and TRBJ2-5; possibly TRBD1 for D (6 bases). The CDR3 is 13 amino acids. Germline CDR1 SGHDT, CDR2 YYEEEE. With 3 bases removed from V and 4 bases from J, the gap between germline ends came to 10 bases. CDR3 in amino acids: CASSSGVVETQYF. The CDR3 DNA reads TGTGCCAGCAGCTCAGGGGTGGTAGAGACCCAGTACTTC.

V is TRBV27 and J is TRBJ1-3; D might be TRBD1 (5 bases). The CDR3 loop spans 14 amino acids. V lost 8 bases, J lost 0 bases, and 11 bases lay in between. CDR1 and CDR2 (germline): MNHEY, SMNVEV (reference sequence). CDR3 sequence reads: CASGAGPSGNTIYF. CDR3 in DNA: TGTGCCAGCGGGGCAGGTCCCTCTGGAAACACCATATATTTT.

V and J are TRBV28 and TRBJ1-1, with no clear D. In germline, CDR1 is MDHEN, CDR2 SYDVKM. The CDR3 sequence is 13 residues long. Trimming pared 5 bases from V and 5 bases from J, leaving 12 bases between. Here the CDR3 reads CASSPGRSTEAFF. DNA of the CDR3: TGTGCCAGCAGTCCCGGTAGGTCGACTGAAGCTTTCTTT.

The chain recombines TRBV28 with TRBJ2-1; 7 bases match TRBD2. Germline V gives CDR1 MDHEN, CDR2 SYDVKM. The CDR3 runs 15 residues. V lost 10 bases to trimming and J lost 2 bases; unmatched junction nucleotides: 11. The CDR3: CATVPLAEPYNEQFF. The CDR3 coding sequence is TGTGCCACCGTCCCCCTAGCGGAGCCCTACAATGAGCAGTTCTTC.

The chain uses TRBV15 and TRBJ2-3; 9 bases are a match to TRBD1. Per the germline V gene, CDR1 is LNHNV and CDR2 is YYDKDF (reference sequence). CDR3 length: 16 amino acids. Unmatched junction bases numbered 10, after V lost 5 bases and J lost 4 bases. DNA of the CDR3: TGTGCCACCAGCGTCGCACAGGGGGCGGGAGCAGATACGCAGTATTTT. It yields the protein CATSVAQGAGADTQYF.

The CDR3 region is CASSQGPIGWGNQPQHF. CDR3 coding DNA: TGCGCCAGCAGCCAGGGGCCCATTGGGTGGGGCAATCAGCCCCAGCATTTT. This rearrangement joins TRBV4-1 to TRBJ1-5, with D possibly being TRBD1 (5 bases). The V end lost 3 bases, the J end lost 2 bases, and 17 bases lay between the germline ends. CDR1 MGHRA and CDR2 YSYEKL come from the germline V gene. This CDR3 has 17 residues.

This chain uses TRBV30 with TRBJ1-2, with a weak D call TRBD1 (6 bases). V lost 0 bases, J lost 0 bases, and 14 bases lay in between. Germline V gene data show CDR1 as GTSNPN and CDR2 as SVGIG (reference sequence). This CDR3 is 16 amino acids long. The DNA of the CDR3 is TGTGCCTGGAGTGTAATAGGACAGAGAGCTAACTATGGCTACACCTTC. Its protein is CAWSVIGQRANYGYTF.

The chain employs TRBV11-3 and TRBJ2-1; TRBD2 might be the D (5 bases). Trimming removed 2 bases from V and 5 bases from J, with 10 bases in between. In germline, CDR1 is SGHNT, CDR2 YENEEA. The length of the CDR3 is 14 residues. CDR3 DNA sequence: TGTGCCAGCAGCTTACAAGGGAGAGACAATGAGCAGTTCTTC. It specifies CASSLQGRDNEQFF.

This clone was detected once. This chain uses TRBV5-1 with TRBJ2-1; TRBD2 might be the D (6 bases). Per the germline V gene, CDR1 is SGHRS and CDR2 is YFSETQ. The CDR3 runs 16 residues. Trimming took off 3 bases at V and 6 bases at J, with 19 bases between the two ends. CDR3 coding DNA: TGCGCCAGCAGCTCAAGACGCGGGACCTTCGGCAATGAGCAGTTCTTC. This sequence encodes CASSSRRGTFGNEQFF.

This rearrangement joins TRBV13 to TRBJ2-3, with 11 nucleotides matching TRBD2. CDR1 and CDR2 (germline): PRHDT, FYEKMQ (reference sequence). Trimming removed 4 bases from V and 3 bases from J; junction bases left unmatched: 6. This CDR3 has 16 amino acids. The CDR3 region is CASSYRLAGLTDTQYF. The CDR3 DNA follows: TGTGCCAGCAGCTACCGACTAGCGGGACTTACAGATACGCAGTATTTT.

The DNA for the CDR3 is TGTGCCAGCAGTTTCCCGGGGACAGGCCCCTACGAGCAGTACTTC. The encoded protein is CASSFPGTGPYEQYF. This chain connects TRBV28 to TRBJ2-7, with 8 bases matching TRBD1. This CDR3 has 15 amino acids. Trimming removed 3 bases from V and 2 bases from J; junction bases left unmatched: 6. CDR1 is MDHEN and CDR2 is SYDVKM in the germline V gene.

V usage is TRBV6-5 and J usage is TRBJ2-7, with TRBD2 identical over 7 bases. Germline CDR1 is MNHEY and CDR2 is SVGAGI. The CDR3 consists of 11 residues. J lost 4 bases, V lost 8 bases, and 2 bases had no gene match. CDR3 amino acids: CASDSGYEQYF. The CDR3 DNA reads TGTGCCAGCGATAGCGGGTACGAGCAGTACTTC.

The rearrangement links TRBV15 to TRBJ2-7; the D is unclear. Germline V gene sequence: CDR1 LNHNV, CDR2 YYDKDF (reference sequence). The V end lost 0 bases, the J end lost 1 base, and 13 bases lay between the germline ends. This CDR3 region has 16 residues. In nucleotides, the CDR3 is TGTGCCACCAGCAGAGAACCCACTGACAAGTCCTACGAGCAGTACTTC. The encoded protein is CATSREPTDKSYEQYF.

V usage is TRBV5-1 and J usage is TRBJ2-1, with a possible D match to TRBD1 (5 bases). The CDR3 covers 15 residues. Trimming pared 1 base from V and 0 bases from J, leaving 8 bases between. CDR1 is SGHRS and CDR2 is YFSETQ in the germline V gene. This CDR3 is CASSLWQGSYNEQFF. The CDR3 DNA reads TGCGCCAGCAGCTTGTGGCAGGGCTCCTACAATGAGCAGTTCTTC.

The chain joins TRBV9 to TRBJ2-7, with D tentatively TRBD2 (6 bases). The CDR3 has 15 amino acids. The germline gives CDR1 SGDLS, CDR2 YYNGEE. The germline V and J ends were trimmed by 0 bases and 2 bases, with 12 bases remaining between them. CDR3 region: CASSVAGGIPYEQYF. The CDR3 DNA sequence: TGTGCCAGCAGCGTAGCAGGCGGGATTCCCTACGAGCAGTACTTC.

J is TRBJ2-1 and V is TRBV27, with 12 nucleotides matching TRBD2. Unmatched junction bases numbered 6, after V lost 4 bases and J lost 8 bases. The CDR3 runs to 15 residues. Germline assignment: CDR1 MNHEY and CDR2 SMNVEV (reference sequence). The CDR3 region has the DNA TGTGCCAGCAGTTCTAGCGGGAGGGCCATACATGAGCAGTTCTTC. This gives the protein CASSSSGRAIHEQFF.

This chain joins TRBV5-1 and TRBJ2-1, with TRBD2 matching over 8 bases. The CDR3 contains 18 residues. The germline gives CDR1 SGHRS, CDR2 YFSETQ. With 0 bases clipped from V and 6 bases from J, the junction kept 14 bases outside the gene matches. CDR3 amino acids: CASSLVFVLAEGPNEQFF. The CDR3 nucleotides read TGCGCCAGCAGCTTGGTATTCGTACTAGCGGAGGGCCCCAATGAGCAGTTCTTC.

This sequence joins TRBV28 and TRBJ2-1; 10 bases align to TRBD2. The V gene's germline CDR1 is MDHEN and CDR2 SYDVKM. This CDR3 has 15 residues. J gave up 5 bases and V 8 bases, and 9 bases lay outside the gene matches. CDR3 loop: CASRLGSGRDNEQFF. CDR3 nucleotide sequence: TGTGCCAGCCGTCTGGGGAGCGGGAGGGACAATGAGCAGTTCTTC.

The V gene is TRBV30, the J gene TRBJ2-1; tentative D call: TRBD1 (6 bases). This CDR3 has 13 residues. Germline CDR1 and CDR2: GTSNPN and SVGIG (reference sequence). CDR3 sequence: CHTGTSSYNEQFF. DNA for the CDR3: TGTCATACAGGGACCAGCTCCTACAATGAGCAGTTCTTC.

The V call is TRBV19, the J call TRBJ1-4; D gene ambiguous. The V gene's germline CDR1 is LNHDA and CDR2 SQIVND (reference sequence). V was clipped by 1 base and J by 0 bases, with 12 bases between them. CDR3 length: 17 amino acids. For the CDR3, the DNA is TGTGCCAGTAGTATAGCCCGGACCCGCCCAACTAATGAAAAACTGTTTTTT. It specifies CASSIARTRPTNEKLFF.

J is TRBJ2-1 and V is TRBV28; D call uncertain. The CDR3 length is 12 residues. Per the germline V gene, CDR1 is MDHEN and CDR2 is SYDVKM. Trimming shortened V by 5 bases and J by 5 bases, and 7 bases separated the two germline ends. Here the CDR3 DNA reads TGTGCCAGCAGTAACCCCAACAATGAGCAGTTCTTC. It yields the protein CASSNPNNEQFF.

The chain is built from TRBV12-5 and TRBJ2-5, with a weak D call TRBD2 (6 bases). The CDR3 covers 15 residues. Germline CDR1 reads LGHNT; CDR2 reads FRNRAP. V dropped 4 bases and J dropped 5 bases, with 17 bases sitting between them. The CDR3 DNA follows: TGTGCTAGTGGTTCCATCGGGAGCCGGGGGGAGACCCAGTACTTC. Translating gives CASGSIGSRGETQYF.

This clone was seen only once. V gene TRBV28 combines with J gene TRBJ1-2; D might be TRBD1 (5 bases). CDR1 MDHEN and CDR2 SYDVKM come from the germline V gene. Trimming stripped 2 bases from V and 3 bases from J, with 7 bases between. The CDR3 spans 13 residues. For the CDR3, the DNA is TGTGCCAGCAGTTTACAGGGTTACTATGGCTACACCTTC. Protein sequence: CASSLQGYYGYTF.